The 6 T cell receptor beta chains in this list originate from one sample, sequenced in a study of blood T cell repertoires in COVID-19. Measured with immunoSEQ multiplex PCR; TCRdb has only the in-frame clones, and not every one. This sample yields about 300,000 clones, of which more than 70% are seen a single time; roughly 6.7% belongs to the top ten. The source material was peripheral blood. The receptors were gathered from a man aged 18 to 30 who had recovered from COVID-19.

V and J are TRBV27 and TRBJ2-1; TRBD2 aligns across 10 bases. The CDR3 is 15 amino acids. Germline V lookup: CDR1 MNHEY, CDR2 SMNVEV (reference sequence). V lost 4 bases, J lost 2 bases, and 2 bases stayed unmatched. CDR3 loop: CASSSSGRAYNEQFF. The CDR3 DNA reads as TGTGCCAGCAGTTCTAGCGGGAGAGCCTACAATGAGCAGTTCTTC.

V gene TRBV5-4 combines with J gene TRBJ2-1; no definite D call. The V and J ends lost 3 bases and 4 bases respectively, with 5 bases between them. Germline CDR1 and CDR2: SGHNT and YYREEE (reference sequence). This CDR3 spans 12 amino acids. The CDR3 nucleotides read TGTGCCAGCAGCTACAGATACAATGAGCAGTTCTTC. Its protein is CASSYRYNEQFF.

The rearrangement joins TRBV18 to TRBJ2-1; 9 bases are a match to TRBD1. Germline assignment: CDR1 KGHSH and CDR2 LQKENI. Trimming took 10 bases from V and 9 from J; bases not matched to a gene: 10. The CDR3 runs to 13 residues. DNA for the CDR3: TGTGCCACTAAGTTTACAGGGGGCGGTGAGCAGTTCTTC. The encoded protein is CATKFTGGGEQFF.

The rearrangement joins TRBV5-1 to TRBJ2-1, with 7 bases that match TRBD1. The V segment lost 5 bases and the J segment 8 bases; nucleotides outside the gene matches: 4. This CDR3 region has 12 residues. The V gene's germline CDR1 is SGHRS and CDR2 YFSETQ. The CDR3 region has the DNA TGCGCCAGCAGTGAACAGGGGCATGAGCAGTTCTTC. Translated, it gives CASSEQGHEQFF.

This chain joins TRBV18 and TRBJ2-1, with D possibly TRBD2 on 5 matching bases. CDR3 length equals 14 residues. Germline values: CDR1 KGHSH, CDR2 LQKENI. The V gene lost 4 bases and the J gene lost 6 bases, with 13 bases spanning the gap. The CDR3 DNA sequence: TGTGCCAGCTCACTCCCGGGGTCGGGCAATGAGCAGTTCTTC. It encodes CASSLPGSGNEQFF. Using reference TRBV18 and TRBJ2-1 for the parts outside the CDR3, the full variable domain is NAGVMQNPRHLVRRRGQEARLRCSPMKGHSHVYWYRQLPEEGLKFMVYLQKENIIDESGMPKERFSAEFPKEGPSILRIQQVVRGDSAAYFCASSLPGSGNEQFFGPGTRLTVL.

The chain links TRBV4-1 to TRBJ2-7; D is uncertain. The CDR3 runs to 13 residues. V gave up 4 bases and J gave up 3 bases, with 10 bases separating them. Per germline, CDR1 MGHRA and CDR2 YSYEKL. In nucleotides, the CDR3 is TGCGCCAGCAGCCCCAGCGAGTTCTACGAGCAGTACTTC. Translated: CASSPSEFYEQYF.